Listed below are T cell receptor beta chains from one sample, sequenced in a study of blood T cell repertoires in COVID-19. Data came from immunoSEQ multiplex PCR; TCRdb stores just in-frame clones and leaves some out. The sample contains some 270,000 clones, 70% to 90% of which appear only once. The specimen sequenced was PBMCs or T cells enriched from blood (not recorded which). The receptors here all came from a young woman who had recovered from COVID-19. The CDR3 runs from the conserved cysteine through the conserved F or W. A D gene is named only where the DNA matches it firmly. Part of the rows lack a size; the others show once, few, many or a class for expanded clones.

v_call	j_call	d_call	clone_size	cdr3_aa	cdr3_nt
TRBV6-5	TRBJ1-2	-	-	CASTPQAGIYGYTF	TGTGCCAGCACCCCCCAGGCCGGAATTTATGGCTACACCTTC
TRBV18	TRBJ2-2	TRBD1	once	CASSPRDSTGELFF	TGTGCCAGCTCACCCCGGGACAGTACCGGGGAGCTGTTTTTT
TRBV10-3	TRBJ1-3	-	-	CAISDTAGNTIYF	TGTGCCATCAGTGACACCGCGGGAAACACCATATATTTT
TRBV6-5	TRBJ1-2	-	once	CASSPGGPIGYTF	TGTGCCAGCAGTCCGGGGGGGCCTATTGGCTACACCTTC
TRBV6-2/TRBV6-3	TRBJ1-5	-	-	CASSPTWNQPQHF	TGTGCCAGCAGCCCCACATGGAATCAGCCCCAGCATTTT
TRBV27	TRBJ1-5	-	-	CASSSHWGGRYSNQPQHF	TGTGCCAGCAGTTCACACTGGGGAGGGCGTTATAGCAATCAGCCCCAGCATTTT
TRBV10-1	TRBJ2-7	-	few	CASSTSGYEQYF	TGCGCCAGCAGTACGAGTGGCTACGAGCAGTACTTC
TRBV6-6	TRBJ1-6	-	few	CASSPYEPGSSYNSPLHF	TGTGCCAGCAGTCCCTACGAGCCGGGTAGCTCCTATAATTCACCCCTCCACTTT
TRBV6-1	TRBJ1-1	-	once	CASSDRGEAFF	TGTGCCAGCAGTGATCGGGGAGAAGCTTTCTTT
TRBV6-1	TRBJ1-3	-	-	CASSELGTTGNTIYF	TGTGCCAGCAGTGAACTAGGGACAACTGGAAACACCATATATTTT
TRBV20-1	TRBJ1-5	-	-	CSASRQRDQPQHF	TGCAGTGCTAGTCGGCAGCGGGATCAGCCCCAGCATTTT
TRBV5-4	TRBJ1-6	TRBD1	-	CASSPGTGFSNSPLHF	TGTGCCAGCAGCCCGGGGACAGGGTTCAGTAATTCACCCCTCCACTTT